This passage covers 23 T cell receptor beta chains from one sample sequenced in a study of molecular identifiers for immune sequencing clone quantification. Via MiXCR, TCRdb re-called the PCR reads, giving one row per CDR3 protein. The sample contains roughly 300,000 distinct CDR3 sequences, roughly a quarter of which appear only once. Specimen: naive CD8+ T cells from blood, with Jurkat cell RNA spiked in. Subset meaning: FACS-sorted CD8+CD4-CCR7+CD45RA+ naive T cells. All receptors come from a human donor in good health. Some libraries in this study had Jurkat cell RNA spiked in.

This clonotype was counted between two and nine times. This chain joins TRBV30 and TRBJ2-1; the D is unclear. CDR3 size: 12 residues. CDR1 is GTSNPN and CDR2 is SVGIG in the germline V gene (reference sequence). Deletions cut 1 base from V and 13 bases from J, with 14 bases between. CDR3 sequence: CAWSGASPVQFF. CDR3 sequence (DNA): TGTGCCTGGAGTGGGGCATCTCCCGTTCAGTTCTTC.

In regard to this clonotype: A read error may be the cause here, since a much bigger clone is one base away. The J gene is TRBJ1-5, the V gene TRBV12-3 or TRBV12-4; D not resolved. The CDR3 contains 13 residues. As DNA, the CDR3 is TGTGCCAGCAGTTTACGCCTTAGTCAGCCCCCGCATTTT. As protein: CASSLRLSQPPHF.

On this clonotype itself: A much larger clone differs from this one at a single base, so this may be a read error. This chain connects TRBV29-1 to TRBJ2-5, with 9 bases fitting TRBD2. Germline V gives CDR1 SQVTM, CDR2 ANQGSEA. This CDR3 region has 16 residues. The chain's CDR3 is CSVETLAGVTQETLYF. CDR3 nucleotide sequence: TGCAGCGTTGAGACCTTAGCGGGAGTGACCCAAGAGACCCTGTACTTC.

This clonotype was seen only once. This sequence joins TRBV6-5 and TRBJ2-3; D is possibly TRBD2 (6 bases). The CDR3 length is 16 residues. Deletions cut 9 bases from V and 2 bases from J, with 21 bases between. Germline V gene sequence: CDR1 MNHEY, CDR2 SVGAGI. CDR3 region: CARSEGPGLHTDTQYF. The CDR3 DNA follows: TGTGCCAGGAGCGAAGGCCCGGGACTGCACACAGATACGCAGTATTTT.

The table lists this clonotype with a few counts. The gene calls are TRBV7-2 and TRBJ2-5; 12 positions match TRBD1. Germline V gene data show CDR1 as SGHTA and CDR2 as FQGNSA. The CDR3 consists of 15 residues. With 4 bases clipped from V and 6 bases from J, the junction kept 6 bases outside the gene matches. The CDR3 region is CASSSGTGGFKTQYF. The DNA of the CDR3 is TGTGCCAGCAGCTCCGGGACAGGGGGCTTTAAGACCCAGTACTTC.

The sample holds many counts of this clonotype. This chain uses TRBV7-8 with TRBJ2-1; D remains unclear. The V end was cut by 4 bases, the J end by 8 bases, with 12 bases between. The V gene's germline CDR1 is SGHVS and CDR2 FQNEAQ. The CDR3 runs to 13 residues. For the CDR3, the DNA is TGTGCCAGCAGCTCAAATACGGGTCATGAGCAGTTCTTC. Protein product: CASSSNTGHEQFF.

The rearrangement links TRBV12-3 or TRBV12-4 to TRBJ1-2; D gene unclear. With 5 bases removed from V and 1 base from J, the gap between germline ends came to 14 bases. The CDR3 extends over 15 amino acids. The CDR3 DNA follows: TGTGCCAGCAGTCCCGCCCCTTCGGATAACTATGGCTACACCTTC. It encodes CASSPAPSDNYGYTF.

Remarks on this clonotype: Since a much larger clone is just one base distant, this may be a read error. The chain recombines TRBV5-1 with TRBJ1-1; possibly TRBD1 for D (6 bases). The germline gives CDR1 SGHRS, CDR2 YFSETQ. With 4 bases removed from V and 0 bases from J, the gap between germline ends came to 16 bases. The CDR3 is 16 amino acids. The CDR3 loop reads CASSIGQRPMNTEAFF. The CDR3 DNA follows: TGCGCCAGCAGCATCGGACAGCGCCCAATGAACACTGAAGCTTTCTTT.

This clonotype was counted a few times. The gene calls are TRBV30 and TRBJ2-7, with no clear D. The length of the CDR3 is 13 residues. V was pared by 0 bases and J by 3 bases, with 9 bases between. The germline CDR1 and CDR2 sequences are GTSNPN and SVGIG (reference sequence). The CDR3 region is CAWSVTDYYEQYF. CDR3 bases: TGTGCCTGGAGTGTGACGGATTACTACGAGCAGTACTTC.

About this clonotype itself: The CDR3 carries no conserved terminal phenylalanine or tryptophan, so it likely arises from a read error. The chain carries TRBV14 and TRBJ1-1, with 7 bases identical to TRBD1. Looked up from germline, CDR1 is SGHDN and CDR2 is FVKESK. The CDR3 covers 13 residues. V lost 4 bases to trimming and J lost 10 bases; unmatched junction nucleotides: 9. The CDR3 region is CASSPVRQGPAFL. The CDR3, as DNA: TGTGCCAGCAGCCCCGTCAGACAGGGTCCAGCTTTCCTT.

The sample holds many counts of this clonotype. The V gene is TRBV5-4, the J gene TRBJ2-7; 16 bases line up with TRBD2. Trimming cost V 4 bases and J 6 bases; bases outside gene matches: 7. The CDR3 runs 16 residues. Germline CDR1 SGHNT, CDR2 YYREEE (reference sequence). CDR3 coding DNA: TGTGCCAGCAGCCAGGGACTAGCGGGAGGGCCCGGCGAGCAGTACTTC. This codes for CASSQGLAGGPGEQYF.

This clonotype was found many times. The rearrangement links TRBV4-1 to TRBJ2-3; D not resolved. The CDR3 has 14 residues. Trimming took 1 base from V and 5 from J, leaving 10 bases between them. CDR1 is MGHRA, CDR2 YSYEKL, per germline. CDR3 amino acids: CASSQVGGVDTQYF. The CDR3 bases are TGCGCCAGCAGCCAAGTTGGCGGAGTAGATACGCAGTATTTT.

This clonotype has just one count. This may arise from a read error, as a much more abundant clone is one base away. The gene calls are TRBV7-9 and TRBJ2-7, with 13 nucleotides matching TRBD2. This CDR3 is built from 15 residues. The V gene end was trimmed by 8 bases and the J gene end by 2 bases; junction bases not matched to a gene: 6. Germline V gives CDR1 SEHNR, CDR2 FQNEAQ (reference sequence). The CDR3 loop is CASGSGLAGPYEQYF. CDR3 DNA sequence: TGTGCCAGCGGCTCGGGACTAGCGGGACCCTACGAGCAGTACTTC.

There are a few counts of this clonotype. In nucleotides, the CDR3 is TGCGCCAGCAGCCAAGTTAGCGGGAGGGCTGCAGATACGCAGTATTTT. It encodes CASSQVSGRAADTQYF. This chain links TRBV4-1 with TRBJ2-3; 11 bases line up with TRBD2. V lost 1 base, J lost 4 bases, and 4 bases stayed unmatched. Germline V gene lookup returns CDR1 MGHRA and CDR2 YSYEKL. The CDR3 has 16 residues.

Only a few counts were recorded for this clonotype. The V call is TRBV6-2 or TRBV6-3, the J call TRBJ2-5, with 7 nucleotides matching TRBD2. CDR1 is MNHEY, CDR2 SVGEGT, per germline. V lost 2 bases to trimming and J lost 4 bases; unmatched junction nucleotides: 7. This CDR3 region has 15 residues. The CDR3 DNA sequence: TGTGCCAGCAGTTACCCGGCGGGAGCAAGAGAGACCCAGTACTTC. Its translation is CASSYPAGARETQYF.

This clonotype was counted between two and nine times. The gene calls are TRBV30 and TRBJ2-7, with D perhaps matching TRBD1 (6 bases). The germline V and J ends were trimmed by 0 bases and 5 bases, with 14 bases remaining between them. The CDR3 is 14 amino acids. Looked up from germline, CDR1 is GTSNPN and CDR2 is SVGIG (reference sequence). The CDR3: CAWSVQGDPHEQYF. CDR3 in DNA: TGTGCCTGGAGTGTACAGGGCGATCCCCACGAGCAGTACTTC.

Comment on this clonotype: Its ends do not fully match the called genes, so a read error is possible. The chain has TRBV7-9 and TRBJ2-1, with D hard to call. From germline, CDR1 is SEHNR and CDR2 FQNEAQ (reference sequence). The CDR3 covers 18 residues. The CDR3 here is CASGLVLGRNLNGNEQFF. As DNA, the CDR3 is TGTGCCAGCGGCTTAGTTTTGGGCCGGAACCTCAACGGGAATGAGCAGTTCTTC.

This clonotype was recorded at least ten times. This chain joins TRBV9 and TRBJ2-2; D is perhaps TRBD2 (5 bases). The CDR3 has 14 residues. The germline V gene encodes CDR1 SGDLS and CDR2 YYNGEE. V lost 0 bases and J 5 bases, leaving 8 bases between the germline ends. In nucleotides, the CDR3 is TGTGCCAGCAGCGTAGTGTCGGGGACCGGGGAGCTGTTTTTT. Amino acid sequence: CASSVVSGTGELFF.

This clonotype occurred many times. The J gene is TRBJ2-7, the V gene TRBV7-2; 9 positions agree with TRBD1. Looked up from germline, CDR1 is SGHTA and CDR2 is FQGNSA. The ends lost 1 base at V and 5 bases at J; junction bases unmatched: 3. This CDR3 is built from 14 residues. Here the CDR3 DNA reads TGTGCCAGCAGCTTAGGGGACAGGGTTCACGAGCAGTACTTC. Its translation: CASSLGDRVHEQYF.

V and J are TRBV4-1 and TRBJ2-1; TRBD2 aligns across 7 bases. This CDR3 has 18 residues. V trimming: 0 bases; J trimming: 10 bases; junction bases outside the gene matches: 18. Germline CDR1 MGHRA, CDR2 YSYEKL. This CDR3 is CASSQEGGAGGGAYEQFF. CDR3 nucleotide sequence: TGCGCCAGCAGCCAAGAAGGCGGGGCTGGCGGGGGAGCCTACGAGCAGTTCTTC.

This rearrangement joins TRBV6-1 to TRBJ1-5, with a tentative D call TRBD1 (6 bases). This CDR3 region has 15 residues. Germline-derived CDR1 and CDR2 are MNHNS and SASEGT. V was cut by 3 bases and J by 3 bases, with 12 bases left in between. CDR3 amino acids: CASSDSRGFNQPQHF. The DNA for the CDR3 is TGTGCCAGCAGTGACTCCAGGGGATTCAATCAGCCCCAGCATTTT.

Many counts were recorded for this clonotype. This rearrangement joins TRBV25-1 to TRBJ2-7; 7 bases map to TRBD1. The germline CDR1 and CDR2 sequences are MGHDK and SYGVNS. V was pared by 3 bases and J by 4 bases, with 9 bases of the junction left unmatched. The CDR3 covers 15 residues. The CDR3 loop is CASSDSGTAPYEQYF. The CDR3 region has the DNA TGTGCCAGCAGTGATTCGGGGACAGCGCCTTACGAGCAGTACTTC.

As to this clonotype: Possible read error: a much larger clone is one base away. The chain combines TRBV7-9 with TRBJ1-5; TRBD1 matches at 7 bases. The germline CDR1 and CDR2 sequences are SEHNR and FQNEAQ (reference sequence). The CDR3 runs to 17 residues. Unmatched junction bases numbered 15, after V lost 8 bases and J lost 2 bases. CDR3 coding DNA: TGTGCCAGCGGCTCCGAGGGGACAGTTTTTGGCAATCAGCCCCAGCATTTT. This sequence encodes CASGSEGTVFGNQPQHF.